Each of the 7 T cell receptor beta chains below was sequenced from the same sample in a study of blood T cell repertoires in COVID-19. Some clones are missing from TCRdb's copy, which holds only in-frame ones; the method was immunoSEQ multiplex PCR. The sample consists of about 300,000 clones, 65% to 90% of them appearing once. Source material: PBMCs or T cells enriched from blood (not recorded which). The receptors originated from a man younger than 45 who had recovered from COVID-19.

This chain connects TRBV4-1 to TRBJ2-7; D may be TRBD2 (7 bases). Germline V gene sequence: CDR1 MGHRA, CDR2 YSYEKL. The CDR3 runs to 15 residues. Trimming shortened V by 1 base and J by 0 bases, and 10 bases separated the two germline ends. CDR3 amino acids: CASSQAGGGSYEQYF. CDR3 nucleotide sequence: TGCGCCAGCAGCCAAGCGGGGGGCGGCTCCTACGAGCAGTACTTC.

As concerns this clone: Within the sample, other DNA sequences also encode this same CDR3. The chain is built from TRBV5-1 and TRBJ1-3; D unresolved. The V and J ends lost 0 bases and 0 bases respectively, with 4 bases between them. The germline V gene encodes CDR1 SGHRS and CDR2 YFSETQ. The CDR3 is made up of 14 amino acids. This CDR3 reads CASSLGASGNTIYF. The CDR3 DNA is TGCGCCAGCAGCTTGGGAGCCTCTGGAAACACCATATATTTT.

The rearrangement joins TRBV28 to TRBJ1-5; 11 positions agree with TRBD1. The CDR3 runs to 16 residues. V shed 2 bases, J shed 3 bases, and the junction held 3 bases outside the gene matches. Per germline, CDR1 MDHEN and CDR2 SYDVKM. The CDR3 DNA reads TGTGCCAGCAGTTTACAGGACAGGGGGCTCAATCAGCCCCAGCATTTT. Amino acids: CASSLQDRGLNQPQHF.

Only a few counts were recorded for this clone. This chain uses TRBV21-1 with TRBJ1-5; TRBD1 is the table's D call and was not checked against the DNA. TRBV21-1 is designated a pseudogene. CDR3 length equals 18 residues. CDR3 nucleotide sequence: TGTGCCAGCAGCAAATGTCGACAACAGGGGGCTAGCAATCAGCCCCAGCATTTT. It codes for CASSKCRQQGASNQPQHF.

V usage is TRBV3-1 (or the pseudogene TRBV3-2) and J usage is TRBJ2-1, with D tentatively TRBD1 (7 bases). Trimming removed 1 base from V and 7 bases from J, with 11 bases in between. The CDR3 is 14 residues long. CDR1 and CDR2 from the germline V gene are LGHDT and YNNKEL (reference sequence). The CDR3 here is CASSQGAGGNEQFF. CDR3 in DNA: TGTGCCAGCAGCCAAGGGGCAGGGGGGAATGAGCAGTTCTTC.

J is TRBJ2-3 and V is TRBV2; 7 nucleotides align to TRBD1. In germline, CDR1 is SNHLY, CDR2 FYNNEI. Trimming cost V 7 bases and J 6 bases; bases outside gene matches: 1. The CDR3 has 11 residues. CDR3 sequence reads: CASKGADTQYF. The CDR3 DNA reads as TGTGCCAGCAAGGGGGCGGATACGCAGTATTTT. The full variable domain, with the rest looked up from reference TRBV2 and TRBJ2-3, is EPEVTQTPSHQVTQMGQEVILRCVPISNHLYFYWYRQILGQKVEFLVSFYNNEISEKSEIFDDQFSVERPDGSNFTLKIRSTKLEDSAMYFCASKGADTQYFGPGTRLTVL.

The rearrangement uses TRBV19 and TRBJ1-6; 9 bases agree with TRBD1. Germline CDR1 LNHDA, CDR2 SQIVND (reference sequence). CDR3 length: 15 residues. The V gene end was trimmed by 7 bases and the J gene end by 7 bases; junction bases not matched to a gene: 8. The CDR3 DNA reads TGTGCCAGTAATCCAAGGGACAGGGCCAATTCACCCCTCCACTTT. Its protein is CASNPRDRANSPLHF. Filled out from reference TRBV19 and TRBJ1-6, the complete variable domain reads DGGITQSPKYLFRKEGQNVTLSCEQNLNHDAMYWYRQDPGQGLRLIYYSQIVNDFQKGDIAEGYSVSREKKESFPLTVTSAQKNPTAFYLCASNPRDRANSPLHFGNGTRLTVT.